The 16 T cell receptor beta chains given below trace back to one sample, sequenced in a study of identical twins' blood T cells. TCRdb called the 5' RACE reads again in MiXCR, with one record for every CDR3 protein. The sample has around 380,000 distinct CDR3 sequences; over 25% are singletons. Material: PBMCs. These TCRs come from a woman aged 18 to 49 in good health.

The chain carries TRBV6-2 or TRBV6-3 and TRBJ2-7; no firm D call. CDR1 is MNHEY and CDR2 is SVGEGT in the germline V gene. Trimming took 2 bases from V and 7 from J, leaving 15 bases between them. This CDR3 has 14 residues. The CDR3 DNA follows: TGTGCCAGCAGTTACAGGATGGGTTCTTGGGAGCAGTACTTC. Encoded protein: CASSYRMGSWEQYF.

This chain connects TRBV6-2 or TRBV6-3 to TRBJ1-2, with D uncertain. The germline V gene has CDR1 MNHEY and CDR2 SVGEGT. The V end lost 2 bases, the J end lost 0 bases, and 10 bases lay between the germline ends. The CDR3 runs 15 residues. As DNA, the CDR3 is TGTGCCAGCAGTTACGGCGTAAAGTCTAACTATGGCTACACCTTC. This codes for CASSYGVKSNYGYTF.

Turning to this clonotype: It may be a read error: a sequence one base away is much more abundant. The CDR3 reads CASSLRYEEFF. The CDR3 nucleotides are TGTGCCAGCAGTTTAAGATATGAGGAGTTCTTC. This chain joins TRBV12-3 or TRBV12-4 and TRBJ2-1; D remains ambiguous. CDR3 size: 11 residues.

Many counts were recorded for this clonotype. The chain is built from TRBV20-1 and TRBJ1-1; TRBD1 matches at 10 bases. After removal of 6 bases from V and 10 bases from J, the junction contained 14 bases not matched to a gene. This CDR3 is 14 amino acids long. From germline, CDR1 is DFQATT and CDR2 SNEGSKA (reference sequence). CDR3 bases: TGCAGTGCGTCCAGTCGACAGGGGGCAAGGGGAGCTTTCTTT. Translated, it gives CSASSRQGARGAFF.

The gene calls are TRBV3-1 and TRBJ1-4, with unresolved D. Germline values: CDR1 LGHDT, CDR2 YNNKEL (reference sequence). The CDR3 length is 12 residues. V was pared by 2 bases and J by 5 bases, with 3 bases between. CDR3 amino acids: CASSQLNEKLFF. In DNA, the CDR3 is TGTGCCAGCAGCCAACTCAATGAAAAACTGTTTTTT. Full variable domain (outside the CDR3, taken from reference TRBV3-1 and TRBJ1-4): DTAVSQTPKYLVTQMGNDKSIKCEQNLGHDTMYWYKQDSKKFLKIMFSYNNKELIINETVPNRFSPKSPDKAHLNLHINSLELGDSAVYFCASSQLNEKLFFGSGTQLSVL.

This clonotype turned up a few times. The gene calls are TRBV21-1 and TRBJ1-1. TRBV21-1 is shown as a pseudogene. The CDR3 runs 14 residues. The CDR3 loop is CASSKGGENTEAFF. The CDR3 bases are TGTGCCAGCAGCAAAGGTGGGGAGAACACTGAAGCTTTCTTT.

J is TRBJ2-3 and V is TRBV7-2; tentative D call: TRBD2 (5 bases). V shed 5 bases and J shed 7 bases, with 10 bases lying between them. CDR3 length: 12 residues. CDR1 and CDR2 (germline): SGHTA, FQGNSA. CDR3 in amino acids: CASSLLVNTQYF. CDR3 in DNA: TGTGCCAGCAGCCTACTAGTTAATACGCAGTATTTT.

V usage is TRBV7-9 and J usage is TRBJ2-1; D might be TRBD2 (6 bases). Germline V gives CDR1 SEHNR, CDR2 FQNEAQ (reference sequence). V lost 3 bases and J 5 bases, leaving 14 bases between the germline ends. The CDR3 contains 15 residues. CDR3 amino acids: CASSLFSGGDNEQFF. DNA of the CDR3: TGTGCCAGCAGCTTGTTCAGCGGAGGGGACAATGAGCAGTTCTTC.

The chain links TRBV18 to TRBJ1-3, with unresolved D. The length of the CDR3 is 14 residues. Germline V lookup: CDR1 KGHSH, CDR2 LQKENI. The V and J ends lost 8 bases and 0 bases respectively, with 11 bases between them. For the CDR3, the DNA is TGTGCCAGCCCCGACGGGCCCTCTGGAAACACCATATATTTT. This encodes CASPDGPSGNTIYF.

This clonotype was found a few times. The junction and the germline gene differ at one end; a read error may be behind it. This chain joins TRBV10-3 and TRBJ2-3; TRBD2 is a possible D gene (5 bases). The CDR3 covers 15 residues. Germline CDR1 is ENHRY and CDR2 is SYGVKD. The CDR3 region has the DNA TGTGCCATCAGTGAGTTTCATCCTAGCACAGATACGCGGTATTTT. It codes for CAISEFHPSTDTRYF.

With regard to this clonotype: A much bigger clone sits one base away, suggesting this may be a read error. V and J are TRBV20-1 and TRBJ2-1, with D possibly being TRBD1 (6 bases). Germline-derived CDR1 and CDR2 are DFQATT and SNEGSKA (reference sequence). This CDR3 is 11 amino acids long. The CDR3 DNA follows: TGCAGTGCTAGATGGGACAATGATCAGTTCTTC. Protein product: CSARWDNDQFF.

CDR3 residues: CSVAGQGGNTIYF. The DNA of the CDR3 is TGCAGCGTTGCCGGTCAGGGAGGAAACACCATATATTTT. The chain is built from TRBV29-1 and TRBJ1-3; D may be TRBD1 (5 bases). The V and J ends lost 4 bases and 4 bases respectively, with 11 bases between them. CDR3 length: 13 amino acids. Germline assignment: CDR1 SQVTM and CDR2 ANQGSEA.

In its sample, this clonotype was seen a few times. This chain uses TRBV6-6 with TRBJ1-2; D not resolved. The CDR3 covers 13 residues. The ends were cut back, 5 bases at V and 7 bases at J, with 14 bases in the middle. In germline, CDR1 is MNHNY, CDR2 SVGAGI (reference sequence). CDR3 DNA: TGTGCCAGCAGTGACGGGCCCGGAGGTGGCTACACCTTC. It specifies CASSDGPGGGYTF.

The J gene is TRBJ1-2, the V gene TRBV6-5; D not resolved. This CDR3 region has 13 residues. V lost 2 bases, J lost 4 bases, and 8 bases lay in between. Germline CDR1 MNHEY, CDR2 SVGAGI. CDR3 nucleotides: TGTGCCAGCAGTTACAATACCCTCTATGGCTACACCTTC. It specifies CASSYNTLYGYTF.

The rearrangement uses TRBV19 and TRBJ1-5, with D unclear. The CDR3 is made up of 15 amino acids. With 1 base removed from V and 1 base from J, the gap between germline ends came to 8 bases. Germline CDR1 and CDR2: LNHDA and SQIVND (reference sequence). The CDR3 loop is CASSIGAVSNQPQHF. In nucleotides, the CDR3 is TGTGCCAGTAGTATAGGGGCAGTCAGCAATCAGCCCCAGCATTTT.

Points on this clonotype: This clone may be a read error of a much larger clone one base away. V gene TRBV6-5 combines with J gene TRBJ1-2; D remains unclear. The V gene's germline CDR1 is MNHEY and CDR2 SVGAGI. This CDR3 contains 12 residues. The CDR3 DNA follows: TGTGCCAGCAAGTACAGCGGGAATGGCCACACCTTC. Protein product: CASKYSGNGHTF.